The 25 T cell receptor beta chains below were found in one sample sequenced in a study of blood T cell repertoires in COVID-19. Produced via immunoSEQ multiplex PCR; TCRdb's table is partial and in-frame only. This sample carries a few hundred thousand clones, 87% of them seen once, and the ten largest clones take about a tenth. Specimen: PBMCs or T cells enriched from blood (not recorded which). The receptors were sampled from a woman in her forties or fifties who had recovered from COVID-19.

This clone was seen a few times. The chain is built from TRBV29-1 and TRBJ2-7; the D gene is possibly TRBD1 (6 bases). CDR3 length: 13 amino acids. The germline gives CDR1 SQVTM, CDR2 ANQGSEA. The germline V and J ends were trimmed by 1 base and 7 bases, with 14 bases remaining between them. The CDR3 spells CSVEGSGAAEQYF. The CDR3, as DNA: TGCAGCGTTGAAGGTTCAGGGGCGGCTGAGCAGTACTTC.

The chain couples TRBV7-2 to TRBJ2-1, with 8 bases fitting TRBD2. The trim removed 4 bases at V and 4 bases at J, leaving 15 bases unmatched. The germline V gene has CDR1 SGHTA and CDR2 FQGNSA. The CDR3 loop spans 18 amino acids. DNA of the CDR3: TGTGCCAGCAGCTCAACAGTCGGGCTAGCGGGCCCTTACAATGAGCAGTTCTTC. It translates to CASSSTVGLAGPYNEQFF.

The CDR3 region is CASSSPGLQGDEQFF. The CDR3, as DNA: TGTGCCAGCAGTTCCCCGGGCCTTCAGGGGGATGAGCAGTTCTTC. This chain links TRBV6-5 with TRBJ2-1; TRBD1 matches at 7 bases. Germline loops: CDR1 MNHEY, CDR2 SVGAGI. V dropped 4 bases and J dropped 8; count of bases not matched to a gene: 11. The CDR3 has 15 residues.

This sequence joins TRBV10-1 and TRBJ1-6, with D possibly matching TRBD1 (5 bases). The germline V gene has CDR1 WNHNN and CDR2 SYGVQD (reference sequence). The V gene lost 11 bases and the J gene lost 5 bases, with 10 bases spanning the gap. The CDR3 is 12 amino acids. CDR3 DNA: TGCGCCGCCAAAGGGGATAATTCACCCCTCCACTTT. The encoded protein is CAAKGDNSPLHF.

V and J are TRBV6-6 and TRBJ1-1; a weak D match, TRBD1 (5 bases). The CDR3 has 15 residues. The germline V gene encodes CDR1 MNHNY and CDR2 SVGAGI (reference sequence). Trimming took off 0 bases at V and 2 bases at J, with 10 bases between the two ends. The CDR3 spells CASSYSSRANTEAFF. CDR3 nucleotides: TGTGCCAGCAGTTACTCGAGCAGGGCCAACACTGAAGCTTTCTTT.

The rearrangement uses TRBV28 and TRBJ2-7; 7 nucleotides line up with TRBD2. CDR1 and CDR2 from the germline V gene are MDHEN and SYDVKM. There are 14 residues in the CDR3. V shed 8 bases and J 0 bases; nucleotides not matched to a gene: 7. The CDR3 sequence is CASSLGGSSYEQYF. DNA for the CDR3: TGTGCCAGCTCGTTGGGGGGGAGCTCCTACGAGCAGTACTTC.

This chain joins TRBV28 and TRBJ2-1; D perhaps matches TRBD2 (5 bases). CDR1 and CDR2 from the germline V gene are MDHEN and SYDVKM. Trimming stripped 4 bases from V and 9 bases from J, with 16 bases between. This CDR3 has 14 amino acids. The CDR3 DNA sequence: TGTGCCAGCAGTTGGAGGAGGTACACTCCTGAGCAGTTCTTC. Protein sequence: CASSWRRYTPEQFF.

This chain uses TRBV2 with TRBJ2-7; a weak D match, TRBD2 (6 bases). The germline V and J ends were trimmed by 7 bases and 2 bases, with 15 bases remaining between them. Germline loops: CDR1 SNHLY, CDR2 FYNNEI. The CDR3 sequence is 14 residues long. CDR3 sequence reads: CASTQRASTYEQYF. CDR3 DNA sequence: TGTGCCAGCACCCAGCGGGCCTCTACCTACGAGCAGTACTTC.

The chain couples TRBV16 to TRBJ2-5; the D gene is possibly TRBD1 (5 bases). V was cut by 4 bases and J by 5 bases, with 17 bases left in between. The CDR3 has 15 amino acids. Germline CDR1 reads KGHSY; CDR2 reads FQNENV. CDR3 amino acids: CASSPRQKMGETQYF. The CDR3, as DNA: TGTGCCAGCAGCCCCAGACAGAAGATGGGGGAGACCCAGTACTTC.

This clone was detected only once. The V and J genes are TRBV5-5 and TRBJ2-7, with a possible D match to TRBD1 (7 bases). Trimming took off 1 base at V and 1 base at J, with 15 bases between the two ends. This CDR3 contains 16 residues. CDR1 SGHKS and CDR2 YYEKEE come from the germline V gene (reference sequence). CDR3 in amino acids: CASSLIGRGDSYEQYF. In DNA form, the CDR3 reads TGTGCCAGCAGCTTGATAGGCAGGGGGGATTCCTACGAGCAGTACTTC.

The CDR3 region has the DNA TGTGCCAGCAGCCGGGGACAGTCTAGGGTAAACACTGAAGCTTTCTTT. This sequence encodes CASSRGQSRVNTEAFF. The chain links TRBV11-1 to TRBJ1-1; 7 bases line up with TRBD1. This CDR3 comprises 16 residues. In germline, CDR1 is SGHAT, CDR2 FQDESV (reference sequence). Germline trimming cut 5 bases from V and 2 bases from J; bases unmatched to any gene: 11.

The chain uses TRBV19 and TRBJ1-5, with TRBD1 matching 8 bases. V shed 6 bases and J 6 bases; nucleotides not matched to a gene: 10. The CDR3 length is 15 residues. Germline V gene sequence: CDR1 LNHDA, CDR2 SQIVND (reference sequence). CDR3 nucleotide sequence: TGTGCCAGTAGCATCGGACAGGGAGTCGGTCAGCCCCAGCATTTT. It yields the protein CASSIGQGVGQPQHF.

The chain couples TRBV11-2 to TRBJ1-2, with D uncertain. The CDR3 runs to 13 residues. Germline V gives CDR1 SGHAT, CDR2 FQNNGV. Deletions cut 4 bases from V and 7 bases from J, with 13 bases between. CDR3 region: CASSWEAGIGYTF. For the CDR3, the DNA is TGTGCCAGCAGCTGGGAGGCAGGTATTGGCTACACCTTC.

CDR3 sequence (DNA): TGTGCTAGTGGTTTCCCGTCTGGCTACACCTTC. Translation gives CASGFPSGYTF. The V and J genes are TRBV12-5 and TRBJ1-2; D remains ambiguous. Trimming removed 3 bases from V and 7 bases from J, with 6 bases in between. The length of the CDR3 is 11 residues. From germline, CDR1 is LGHNT and CDR2 FRNRAP.

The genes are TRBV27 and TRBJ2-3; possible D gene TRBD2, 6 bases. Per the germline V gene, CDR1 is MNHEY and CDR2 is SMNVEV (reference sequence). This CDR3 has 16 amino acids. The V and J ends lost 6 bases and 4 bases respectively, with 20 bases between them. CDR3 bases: TGTGCCAGCAGCTCTTGGGACTTGGTCCAACCAGATACGCAGTATTTT. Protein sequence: CASSSWDLVQPDTQYF.

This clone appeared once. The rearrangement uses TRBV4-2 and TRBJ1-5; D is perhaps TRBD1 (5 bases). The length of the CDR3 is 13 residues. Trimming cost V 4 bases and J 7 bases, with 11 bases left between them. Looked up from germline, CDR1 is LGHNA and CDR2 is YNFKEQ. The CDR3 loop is CASSPDNWQPQHF. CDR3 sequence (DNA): TGTGCCAGCAGCCCGGACAACTGGCAGCCCCAGCATTTT.

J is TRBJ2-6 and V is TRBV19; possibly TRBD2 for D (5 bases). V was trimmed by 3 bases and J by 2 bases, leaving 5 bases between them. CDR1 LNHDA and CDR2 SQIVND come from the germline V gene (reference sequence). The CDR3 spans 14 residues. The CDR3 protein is CASSMGAGANVLTF. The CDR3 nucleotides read TGTGCCAGTAGTATGGGAGCTGGGGCCAACGTCCTGACTTTC.

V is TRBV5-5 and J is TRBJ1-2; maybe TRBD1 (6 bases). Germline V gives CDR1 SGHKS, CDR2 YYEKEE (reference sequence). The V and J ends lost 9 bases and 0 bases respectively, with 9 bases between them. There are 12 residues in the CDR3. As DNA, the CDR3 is TGTGCCACCCAGGGGCCTAACTATGGCTACACCTTC. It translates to CATQGPNYGYTF.

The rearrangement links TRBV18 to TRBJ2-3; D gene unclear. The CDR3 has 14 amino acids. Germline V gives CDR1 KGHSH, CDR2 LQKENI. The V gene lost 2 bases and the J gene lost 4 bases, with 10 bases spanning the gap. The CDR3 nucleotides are TGTGCCAGCTCACCATTCAGTCAAGCAGATACGCAGTATTTT. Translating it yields CASSPFSQADTQYF. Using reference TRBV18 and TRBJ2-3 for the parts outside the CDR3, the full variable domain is NAGVMQNPRHLVRRRGQEARLRCSPMKGHSHVYWYRQLPEEGLKFMVYLQKENIIDESGMPKERFSAEFPKEGPSILRIQQVVRGDSAAYFCASSPFSQADTQYFGPGTRLTVL.

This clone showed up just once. The CDR3, as DNA: TGTGCCAGCAGCCAAGAGCTAGCCGACTACGAGCAGTACTTC. This translates into CASSQELADYEQYF. The chain is built from TRBV4-2 and TRBJ2-7; D might be TRBD2 (5 bases). V shed 0 bases and J shed 3 bases, with 9 bases lying between them. The CDR3 is made up of 14 amino acids. Per the germline V gene, CDR1 is LGHNA and CDR2 is YNFKEQ.

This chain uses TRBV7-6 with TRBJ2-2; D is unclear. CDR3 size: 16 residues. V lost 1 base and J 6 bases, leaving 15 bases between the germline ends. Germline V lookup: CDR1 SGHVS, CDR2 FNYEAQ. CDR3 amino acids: CASSLVHTSHPGELFF. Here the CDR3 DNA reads TGTGCCAGCAGCTTAGTACATACATCCCACCCCGGGGAGCTGTTTTTT.

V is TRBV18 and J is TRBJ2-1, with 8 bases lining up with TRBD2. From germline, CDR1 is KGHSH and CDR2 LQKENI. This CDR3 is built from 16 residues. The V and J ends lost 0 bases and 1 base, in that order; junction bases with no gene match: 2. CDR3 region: CASSPPTGGSYNEQFF. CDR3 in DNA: TGTGCCAGCTCACCACCGACGGGGGGGTCCTACAATGAGCAGTTCTTC.

As DNA, the CDR3 is TGCGCCAGCAGTCTGAACGGGGGGACTAGCACAGATACGCAGTATTTT. Encoded protein: CASSLNGGTSTDTQYF. The V gene is TRBV5-1, the J gene TRBJ2-3, with 7 bases lining up with TRBD2. Germline CDR1 reads SGHRS; CDR2 reads YFSETQ. With 5 bases clipped from V and 0 bases from J, the junction kept 9 bases outside the gene matches. CDR3 size: 16 residues. Together with reference TRBV5-1 and TRBJ2-3, the CDR3 gives the full variable domain: KAGVTQTPRYLIKTRGQQVTLSCSPISGHRSVSWYQQTPGQGLQFLFEYFSETQRNKGNFPGRFSGRQFSNSRSEMNVSTLELGDSALYLCASSLNGGTSTDTQYFGPGTRLTVL.

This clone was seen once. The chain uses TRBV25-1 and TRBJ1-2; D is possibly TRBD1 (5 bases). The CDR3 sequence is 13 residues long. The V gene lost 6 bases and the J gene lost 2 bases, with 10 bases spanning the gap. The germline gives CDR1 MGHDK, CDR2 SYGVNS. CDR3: CASRAGENYGYTF. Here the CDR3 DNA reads TGTGCCAGCAGGGCGGGGGAGAACTATGGCTACACCTTC.

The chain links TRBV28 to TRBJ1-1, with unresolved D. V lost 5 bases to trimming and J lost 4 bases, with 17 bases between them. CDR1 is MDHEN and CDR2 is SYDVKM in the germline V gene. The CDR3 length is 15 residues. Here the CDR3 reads CASSDLGGSPTEAFF. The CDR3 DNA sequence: TGTGCCAGCAGTGACCTGGGCGGGTCCCCCACTGAAGCTTTCTTT.